The clone carrying this T cell receptor beta chain was counted between two and nine times. Its antigen is not known. Generated by immunoSEQ multiplex PCR, the TCRdb table keeps only in-frame clones and is missing some. This table has about 70,000 clones, around 89% appearing once. The data were taken from a study of graft-versus-host responses after intestinal transplantation. Turning to the study itself: Grafts that recipients had were multivisceral, liver-intestinal, or isolated intestinal transplants. For two to four years after anti-thymocyte globulin induction, all recipients took tacrolimus and steroids.

V shed 5 bases, J shed 4 bases, and the junction held 9 bases outside the gene matches. In germline, CDR1 is LNHDA, CDR2 SQIVND (reference sequence). The CDR3 runs to 16 residues. The V and J genes are TRBV19 and TRBJ1-2; 11 nucleotides match TRBD1. The TCR sequence derives from a human donor who was the organ donor for an intestinal transplant. The sequences come from unstimulated CD8+ T cells sorted from spleen or lymph node cells, collected before transplant. CDR3 in amino acids: CASSLGQGADSYGYTF. The CDR3 DNA is TGTGCCAGTAGTCTTGGACAGGGGGCAGACTCCTATGGCTACACCTTC.